This TCR beta chain was sequenced in a study of blood T cell repertoires in COVID-19. On the study more broadly: There were acute and convalescent COVID-19 samples, and they came from the United States, Italy and Spain. Nucleic acid was either cDNA or gDNA, and it came from T cells, B-cell-depleted T cells, or PBMCs.

Assay used: immunoSEQ multiplex PCR; TCRdb lists only in-frame clones, some missing. The sample lists under 350,000 clones, over 75% occurring once. V was pared by 4 bases and J by 3 bases, with 22 bases between. The germline CDR1 and CDR2 sequences are MNHNS and SASEGT. The CDR3 is made up of 17 amino acids. The sequenced material came from peripheral blood. This sequence was found in a woman between 65 and 79 years old with acute or convalescent COVID-19. The J gene is TRBJ2-7, the V gene TRBV6-1; D might be TRBD2 (5 bases). The CDR3, as DNA: TGTGCCAGCAGTGTCAGCGCCAACCCCTACGGAGGCTACGAGCAGTACTTC. Its translation: CASSVSANPYGGYEQYF.